These T cell receptor beta chains were read from a single sample in a study of CD8+ T cells in alopecia areata. Libraries were prepared by immunoSEQ multiplex PCR; TCRdb keeps only in-frame clonotypes and omits some of them. The sample records under 300,000 clones, under 70% being singletons. Sequenced here: CD4+ T cells sorted from blood, sampled at week 0. These receptors were obtained from a human donor with alopecia areata. Each CDR3 is given with its conserved first and last residue. D genes are given only for firm matches. The size of a clone is reported for some rows only, either as once, few or many, or as a class for expanded clones.

abundance	v_gene	j_gene	d_gene	CDR3aa	CDR3nt
NA	TRBV7-9	TRBJ1-2	TRBD1	CASSLDRGQGYGYTF	TGTGCCAGCAGCTTAGACAGGGGGCAGGGCTATGGCTACACCTTC
NA	TRBV29-1	TRBJ2-7	TRBD1	CSVEASTGDEQYF	TGCAGCGTTGAAGCCTCTACAGGGGACGAGCAGTACTTC
few	TRBV10-3	TRBJ2-1	NA	CAISETGGGEQFF	TGTGCCATCAGTGAGACCGGGGGCGGTGAGCAGTTCTTC
NA	TRBV29-1	TRBJ2-2	TRBD2	CSVGTSGNTGELFF	TGCAGCGTAGGGACTAGCGGGAACACCGGGGAGCTGTTTTTT
few	TRBV5-1	TRBJ1-2	NA	CASSLDGKYYGYTF	TGCGCCAGCAGCCTAGACGGAAAGTACTATGGCTACACCTTC
NA	TRBV18	TRBJ2-1	NA	CASSFDGNEQFF	TGTGCCAGCTCGTTCGACGGAAATGAGCAGTTCTTC
NA	TRBV2	TRBJ1-2	TRBD1	CASRVDRESSGYTF	TGTGCCAGCAGGGTGGACAGGGAAAGTAGTGGCTACACCTTC
NA	TRBV4-1	TRBJ1-1	NA	CASSQDLRQRDTEAFF	TGCGCCAGCAGCCAAGACCTCAGGCAGAGGGACACTGAAGCTTTCTTT
NA	TRBV2	TRBJ1-5	NA	CASSLIGPQHF	TGTGCCAGCAGTCTTATAGGGCCCCAGCATTTT
NA	TRBV30	TRBJ2-7	TRBD1	CAWTGGSAEQYF	TGTGCCTGGACAGGGGGCTCGGCAGAGCAGTACTTC